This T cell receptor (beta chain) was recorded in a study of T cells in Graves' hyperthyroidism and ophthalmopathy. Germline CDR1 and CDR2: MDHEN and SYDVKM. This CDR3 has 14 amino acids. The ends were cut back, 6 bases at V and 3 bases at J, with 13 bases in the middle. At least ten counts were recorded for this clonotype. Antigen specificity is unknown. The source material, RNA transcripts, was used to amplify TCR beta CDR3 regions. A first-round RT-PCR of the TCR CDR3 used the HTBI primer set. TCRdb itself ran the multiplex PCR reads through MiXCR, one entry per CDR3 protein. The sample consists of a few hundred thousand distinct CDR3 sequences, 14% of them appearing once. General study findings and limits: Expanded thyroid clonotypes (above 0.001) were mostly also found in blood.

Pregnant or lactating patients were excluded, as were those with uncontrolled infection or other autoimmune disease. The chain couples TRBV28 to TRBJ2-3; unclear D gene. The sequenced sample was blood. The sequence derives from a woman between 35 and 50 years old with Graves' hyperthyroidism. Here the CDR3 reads CASSSPSVTDTQYF. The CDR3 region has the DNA TGTGCCAGCAGCTCCCCGTCGGTTACAGATACGCAGTATTTT.